These T cell receptor beta chains were read from a single sample in a study of T-cell memory formation after mild COVID-19. TCRdb itself ran the 5' RACE reads through MiXCR, one entry per CDR3 protein. The table shows about 110,000 distinct CDR3 sequences, with 15% to 20% occurring only once. Material: PBMCs or a T cell subset sorted from them (not recorded which). The receptors come from a man between 18 and 35 years old who had mild COVID-19 (a few samples of this study predate the infection). Cell type and time point are not known. The CDR3 runs from the conserved cysteine through the conserved F or W. Fields, in order: D gene, clone size, J gene, V gene, CDR3 DNA, CDR3 protein. A D gene is named only where the DNA matches it firmly. Clone size is shown for a subset of rows, as once, few, many or a class of expanded clone.

.	.	TRBJ1-5	TRBV21-1	TGTGCCAGCAGCAAAAGTGCAGGGAAGAGCAATCAGCCCCAGCATTTT	CASSKSAGKSNQPQHF
.	.	TRBJ2-5	TRBV27	TGTGCCAGCCCGACCTGGGGGACCCAGTACTTC	CASPTWGTQYF
TRBD2	few	TRBJ2-2	TRBV7-2	TGTGCCAGCAGCTTAGTGCAGGGAGGGACCGGGGAGCTGTTTTTT	CASSLVQGGTGELFF
TRBD1	.	TRBJ2-7	TRBV12-3/TRBV12-4	TGTGCCAGCAGTTCACGCCCAGGACAGGGGGGATCCTACCATTACTTC	CASSSRPGQGGSYHYF
.	few	TRBJ2-7	TRBV2	TGTGCCAGCACTACAGATTACGAGCAGTACTTC	CASTTDYEQYF
.	.	TRBJ1-2	TRBV20-1	TGCAGTGCTAGAGGAACGGGGGACTATGGCTACACCTTC	CSARGTGDYGYTF
TRBD2	once	TRBJ2-4	TRBV5-4	TGTGCCAGCAGCCCGGGGGGTGTTGGCAAAAACATTCAGTACTTC	CASSPGGVGKNIQYF
.	.	TRBJ1-4	TRBV4-1	TGCGCCAGCAGCCAAGTGGGGTGGGCCGGTGAAAAACTGTTTTTT	CASSQVGWAGEKLFF
.	.	TRBJ2-1	TRBV12-3/TRBV12-4	TGTGCCAGCAGTTTCCCGGGGACTTACAATGAGCAGTTCTTC	CASSFPGTYNEQFF
.	many	TRBJ2-3	TRBV6-5	TGTGCCAGCAGTTACGCCAGGCGGGGTCCAGATACGCAGTATTTT	CASSYARRGPDTQYF
.	few	TRBJ2-1	TRBV7-3	TGTGCCAGCAGCCCCGGGGCGGGTCCCTACAATGAGCAGTTCTTC	CASSPGAGPYNEQFF